The 7 T cell receptor beta chains in this list originate from one sample, sequenced in a study of CD8 T cells in Susac syndrome. Random hexamers were used to reverse transcribe the RNA input (about 0.5 to 1 ug). TCRdb analysed the immunoSEQ multiplex PCR reads with MiXCR anew, one entry per CDR3 protein. The repertoire holds about 190,000 distinct CDR3 sequences, just under 95% seen once, with 0.16% in the top ten. Sequenced sample: CD8+ T cells from PBMCs. These receptors all stem from a human donor with Susac syndrome.

The chain recombines TRBV5-1 with TRBJ1-1, with 7 positions matching TRBD1. Germline trimming cut 3 bases from V and 0 bases from J; bases unmatched to any gene: 8. This CDR3 has 16 residues. Germline values: CDR1 SGHRS, CDR2 YFSETQ. The chain's CDR3 is CASSSAEGQMNTEAFF. The DNA of the CDR3 is TGCGCCAGCAGCTCCGCTGAGGGACAGATGAACACTGAAGCTTTCTTT. The complete variable domain, with remaining parts taken from reference TRBV5-1 and TRBJ1-1, reads KAGVTQTPRYLIKTRGQQVTLSCSPISGHRSVSWYQQTPGQGLQFLFEYFSETQRNKGNFPGRFSGRQFSNSRSEMNVSTLELGDSALYLCASSSAEGQMNTEAFFGQGTRLTVV.

The count of this clonotype is one. The chain is built from TRBV19 and TRBJ2-1, with TRBD2 identical over 16 bases. The trim removed 6 bases at V and 8 bases at J, leaving 16 bases unmatched. The CDR3 covers 19 residues. Germline CDR1 is LNHDA and CDR2 is SQIVND (reference sequence). For the CDR3, the DNA is TGTGCCAGTAGGCCGGGCCCCGGGACTAGCGGGAGGGCCACAGATGAGCAGTTCTTC. It codes for CASRPGPGTSGRATDEQFF.

V usage is TRBV5-1 and J usage is TRBJ2-3; D not certain. Trimming left V 6 bases short and J 0 bases short, with 8 bases between. Germline CDR1 is SGHRS and CDR2 is YFSETQ. The CDR3 runs to 13 residues. The CDR3 bases are TGCGCCAGCAAGGAATCTAGCACAGATACGCAGTATTTT. Protein sequence: CASKESSTDTQYF.

The V call is TRBV14, the J call TRBJ2-1; 9 bases map to TRBD1. With V trimmed by 8 bases and J by 7 bases, 12 bases remained unmatched. Looked up from germline, CDR1 is SGHDN and CDR2 is FVKESK. CDR3 length equals 15 residues. The CDR3 DNA reads as TGTGCCAGCGCTTTCCCGGGACAGGGCGTGAATGAGCAGTTCTTC. It translates to CASAFPGQGVNEQFF. The variable domain in full, completed from reference TRBV14 and TRBJ2-1, reads EAGVTQFPSHSVIEKGQTVTLRCDPISGHDNLYWYRRVMGKEIKFLLHFVKESKQDESGMPNNRFLAERTGGTYSTLKVQPAELEDSGVYFCASAFPGQGVNEQFFGPGTRLTVL.

The chain couples TRBV4-1 to TRBJ1-1, with 8 bases lining up with TRBD1. Germline lookup yields CDR1 MGHRA and CDR2 YSYEKL. The CDR3 length is 16 residues. Trimming cost V 4 bases and J 4 bases; bases outside gene matches: 11. CDR3 loop: CASSPPKGQGTTEAFF. In nucleotides, the CDR3 is TGCGCCAGCAGCCCACCTAAAGGACAGGGAACCACTGAAGCTTTCTTT.

The J gene is TRBJ2-2, the V gene TRBV24-1, with D perhaps assigned TRBD1 or TRBD2 (5 bases each). V was shortened by 3 bases and J by 5 bases, with 18 bases between the two germline ends. There are 17 residues in the CDR3. CDR1 is KGHDR, CDR2 SFDVKD, per germline. CDR3 region: CATSDGYLQGETGELFF. CDR3 coding DNA: TGTGCCACCAGTGATGGATATTTGCAGGGAGAAACCGGGGAGCTGTTTTTT.

CDR3 loop: CASSPRDYTYEQYF. DNA for the CDR3: TGTGCCAGCAGTCCCCGGGACTATACATACGAGCAGTACTTC. V and J are TRBV6-5 and TRBJ2-7; 7 nucleotides agree with TRBD2. The CDR3 is made up of 14 amino acids. CDR1 is MNHEY, CDR2 SVGAGI, per germline. J gave up 4 bases and V 5 bases, and 8 bases lay outside the gene matches.